This entry lists 22 T cell receptor beta chains sequenced from one sample in a study of cytomegalovirus exposure and HLA in healthy donors. Both 60 Vbeta primers and 13 Jbeta primers went into the PCR. Profiling relied on immunoSEQ multiplex PCR, and the TCRdb table lists in-frame clones only, not all of them. The sample holds 140,000 or so clones, 88% seen once. Input material: PBMCs. The receptor source for this set is a woman aged 40 to 50 in good health and CMV-seronegative.

The chain uses TRBV28 and TRBJ2-1, with TRBD2 as a possible D gene (5 bases). Germline assignment: CDR1 MDHEN and CDR2 SYDVKM. The CDR3 is made up of 15 amino acids. The V gene lost 4 bases and the J gene lost 3 bases, with 13 bases spanning the gap. The CDR3 region is CASSSADRDYNEQFF. DNA for the CDR3: TGTGCCAGCAGTTCCGCAGACCGGGACTACAATGAGCAGTTCTTC.

The chain employs TRBV5-1 and TRBJ2-5; 8 bases line up with TRBD2. V was pared by 0 bases and J by 0 bases, with 1 base of the junction left unmatched. The CDR3 covers 15 residues. Germline lookup yields CDR1 SGHRS and CDR2 YFSETQ. CDR3 bases: TGCGCCAGCAGCTTGGGACTAGCGTACCAAGAGACCCAGTACTTC. It translates to CASSLGLAYQETQYF.

The chain joins TRBV19 to TRBJ2-2; TRBD2 matches at 7 bases. The V segment lost 6 bases and the J segment 9 bases; nucleotides outside the gene matches: 10. This CDR3 has 14 amino acids. Germline-derived CDR1 and CDR2 are LNHDA and SQIVND (reference sequence). CDR3 sequence reads: CASSNRASGRELFF. The CDR3 DNA sequence: TGTGCCAGTAGCAACCGGGCTAGCGGTAGGGAGCTGTTTTTT. The full variable domain, rest sourced from reference TRBV19 and TRBJ2-2, is DGGITQSPKYLFRKEGQNVTLSCEQNLNHDAMYWYRQDPGQGLRLIYYSQIVNDFQKGDIAEGYSVSREKKESFPLTVTSAQKNPTAFYLCASSNRASGRELFFGEGSRLTVL.

The J gene is TRBJ2-2, the V gene TRBV19; D gene uncertain. Germline assignment: CDR1 LNHDA and CDR2 SQIVND (reference sequence). The CDR3 spans 14 residues. The V end lost 5 bases, the J end lost 3 bases, and 10 bases lay between the germline ends. The CDR3 DNA sequence: TGTGCCAGTAGTTCCCGCCGGGACACCGGGGAGCTGTTTTTT. It translates to CASSSRRDTGELFF.

In its sample, this clone was seen once. The chain combines TRBV4-2 with TRBJ2-7; 8 nucleotides agree with TRBD2. V lost 4 bases and J lost 3; bases outside the gene matches: 14. This CDR3 is built from 17 residues. The germline V gene has CDR1 LGHNA and CDR2 YNFKEQ. CDR3 residues: CASSRLPVSGEGYEQYF. The CDR3 DNA sequence: TGTGCCAGCAGCCGCCTGCCCGTTAGCGGGGAGGGCTACGAGCAGTACTTC.

This chain uses TRBV5-4 with TRBJ1-1, with D possibly TRBD1 on 6 matching bases. Germline CDR1 is SGHNT and CDR2 is YYREEE (reference sequence). Deletions cut 6 bases from V and 4 bases from J, with 16 bases between. The CDR3 length is 14 residues. Written as DNA, the CDR3 is TGTGCCAGCACCCGGCTAGGGGGAGTCACTGAAGCTTTCTTT. Translating gives CASTRLGGVTEAFF.

This clone has only one observation. The V and J genes are TRBV28 and TRBJ2-6; tentatively, D is TRBD2 (6 bases). The germline gives CDR1 MDHEN, CDR2 SYDVKM. CDR3 length: 16 residues. Trimming removed 5 bases at V and 0 bases at J, with 11 bases between. The CDR3 spells CASSRPGVSGANVLTF. Written as DNA, the CDR3 is TGTGCCAGCAGTCGGCCGGGGGTCTCTGGGGCCAACGTCCTGACTTTC.

The rearrangement links TRBV28 to TRBJ2-5, with D perhaps TRBD2 (6 bases). The CDR3 is 13 residues long. Trimming stripped 4 bases from V and 5 bases from J, with 11 bases between. Germline V lookup: CDR1 MDHEN, CDR2 SYDVKM. CDR3 sequence: CASSSGLDETQYF. In nucleotides, the CDR3 is TGTGCCAGCAGTTCGGGACTCGACGAGACCCAGTACTTC.

This sequence joins TRBV28 and TRBJ2-5, with D possibly TRBD2 on 6 matching bases. V lost 8 bases and J lost 3, with 13 bases in between. This CDR3 has 13 residues. CDR1 is MDHEN, CDR2 SYDVKM, per germline. This chain's CDR3 is CASGWSGEETQYF. The CDR3 DNA reads as TGTGCCAGCGGGTGGTCGGGGGAAGAGACCCAGTACTTC.

V and J are TRBV11-3 and TRBJ2-5, with D tentatively TRBD1 (6 bases). The CDR3 has 15 residues. The germline gives CDR1 SGHNT, CDR2 YENEEA. Deletions cut 2 bases from V and 4 bases from J, with 14 bases between. CDR3 protein: CASSLLAGAGETQYF. For the CDR3, the DNA is TGTGCCAGCAGCTTATTGGCAGGGGCGGGAGAGACCCAGTACTTC.

The chain combines TRBV6-5 with TRBJ2-5; D might be TRBD1 (6 bases). The CDR3 covers 15 residues. Per germline, CDR1 MNHEY and CDR2 SVGAGI. V was clipped by 2 bases and J by 5 bases, with 15 bases between them. The CDR3 sequence is CASSYRAGVGETQYF. The CDR3 DNA follows: TGTGCCAGCAGTTACCGCGCAGGGGTTGGGGAGACCCAGTACTTC.

This chain joins TRBV10-3 and TRBJ1-4; possible D gene TRBD1, 6 bases. Looked up from germline, CDR1 is ENHRY and CDR2 is SYGVKD. The CDR3 extends over 14 amino acids. V was trimmed by 10 bases and J by 5 bases, leaving 17 bases between them. CDR3 sequence (DNA): TGTGCCAGCAACCGGGAGGGGGAGAATGAAAAACTGTTTTTT. Translation: CASNREGENEKLFF.

This CDR3 reads CASRVQGAKDYGYTF. The CDR3 region has the DNA TGTGCCAGCAGGGTACAGGGGGCGAAGGACTATGGCTACACCTTC. This chain uses TRBV2 with TRBJ1-2; 9 nucleotides agree with TRBD1. The CDR3 has 15 amino acids. Germline assignment: CDR1 SNHLY and CDR2 FYNNEI. V gave up 6 bases and J gave up 3 bases; unmatched junction bases: 8.

This chain links TRBV15 with TRBJ2-5; 11 bases align to TRBD2. The CDR3 covers 18 residues. Losses at the gene ends were 3 bases for V and 5 bases for J; bases not matched to a gene: 14. Germline-derived CDR1 and CDR2 are LNHNV and YYDKDF (reference sequence). CDR3 bases: TGTGCCACCAGCAGCTTGGGGACTAGCGGCTCACGGGTGGAGACCCAGTACTTC. It encodes CATSSLGTSGSRVETQYF.

The V call is TRBV5-4, the J call TRBJ1-2, with a tentative D call TRBD1 (6 bases). V lost 4 bases and J 4 bases, leaving 17 bases between the germline ends. Germline V gene sequence: CDR1 SGHNT, CDR2 YYREEE (reference sequence). CDR3 length: 15 amino acids. The CDR3 coding sequence is TGTGCCAGCAGCGGTTACAGGGACGAGGGCTATGGCTACACCTTC. Residues: CASSGYRDEGYGYTF.

This sequence joins TRBV5-5 and TRBJ2-7; TRBD2 aligns across 10 bases. This CDR3 region has 14 residues. V lost 3 bases to trimming and J lost 1 base; unmatched junction nucleotides: 1. The germline V gene encodes CDR1 SGHKS and CDR2 YYEKEE (reference sequence). This CDR3 reads CASSWTSGSYEQYF. CDR3 in DNA: TGTGCCAGCAGCTGGACTAGCGGATCCTACGAGCAGTACTTC.

The table lists this clone with a count of one. This chain connects TRBV10-3 to TRBJ2-1; 8 bases align to TRBD2. The germline gives CDR1 ENHRY, CDR2 SYGVKD. Germline trimming cut 10 bases from V and 8 bases from J; bases unmatched to any gene: 13. The CDR3 runs to 14 residues. The CDR3 is CATSETAGDYEQFF. DNA for the CDR3: TGTGCCACCTCCGAGACAGCGGGAGACTATGAGCAGTTCTTC.

The chain joins TRBV19 to TRBJ2-1; 7 bases map to TRBD1. CDR1 and CDR2 from the germline V gene are LNHDA and SQIVND (reference sequence). V trimming: 1 base; J trimming: 7 bases; junction bases outside the gene matches: 4. The CDR3 length is 14 residues. The CDR3, as DNA: TGTGCCAGTAGTATAGGTGTCAGGGGGAATGAGCAGTTCTTC. It encodes CASSIGVRGNEQFF.

The CDR3 protein is CASSMRTSGALYNEQFF. The CDR3 nucleotides are TGTGCCAGTAGTATGCGGACTAGCGGGGCTCTCTACAATGAGCAGTTCTTC. V gene TRBV19 combines with J gene TRBJ2-1, with 12 bases aligning to TRBD2. The germline CDR1 and CDR2 sequences are LNHDA and SQIVND (reference sequence). CDR3 size: 17 residues. V shed 3 bases, J shed 3 bases, and the junction held 6 bases outside the gene matches.

Here the CDR3 reads CASSSSWGRAGNTQYF. The CDR3 DNA follows: TGTGCCAGCAGTTCCTCCTGGGGGAGGGCGGGAAATACGCAGTATTTT. The chain combines TRBV27 with TRBJ2-3; the match to TRBD2 covers 7 bases. V was clipped by 4 bases and J by 7 bases; unmatched bases: 14. The CDR3 is 16 amino acids. Germline CDR1 MNHEY, CDR2 SMNVEV (reference sequence).

V gene TRBV4-2 combines with J gene TRBJ2-6; D gene ambiguous. The germline V gene encodes CDR1 LGHNA and CDR2 YNFKEQ. CDR3 size: 18 residues. The ends were cut back, 0 bases at V and 0 bases at J, with 12 bases in the middle. CDR3 in amino acids: CASSQDTQRSSGANVLTF. CDR3 sequence (DNA): TGTGCCAGCAGCCAAGATACGCAGCGAAGCTCTGGGGCCAACGTCCTGACTTTC.

This clone was detected only once. The rearrangement uses TRBV10-3 and TRBJ2-5, with D perhaps TRBD1 (5 bases). CDR1 is ENHRY and CDR2 is SYGVKD in the germline V gene. V lost 9 bases to trimming and J lost 4 bases, with 9 bases between them. The CDR3 spans 11 residues. CDR3 bases: TGTGCCATTTCCGACAGAGAGACCCAGTACTTC. Its translation is CAISDRETQYF.